This TCR beta chain was documented in a study of identical twins. Study outcomes and limitations: Cross-sectional statistics underpinned the conclusions; the same donors were not followed. Monozygotic twins shared more out-of-frame TCR alpha than recombination models predicted.

V lost 0 bases and J lost 0, with 12 bases in between. Germline V gene lookup returns CDR1 DFQATT and CDR2 SNEGSKA (reference sequence). This CDR3 is built from 16 residues. TCRdb reprocessed the 5' RACE reads via MiXCR and lists one record per CDR3 protein. The table has 350,000 to 450,000 distinct CDR3 sequences, about 18% seen once. This clonotype was observed a few times. Its cognate antigen is unknown. This TCR derives from a man aged 45-60 years in good health. The sample taken for sequencing was naive T cells sorted from blood. The chain recombines TRBV20-1 with TRBJ2-1, with unresolved D. DNA of the CDR3: TGCAGTGCTAGAGATTCGGAGCGCCCCTCCTACAATGAGCAGTTCTTC. This gives the protein CSARDSERPSYNEQFF.